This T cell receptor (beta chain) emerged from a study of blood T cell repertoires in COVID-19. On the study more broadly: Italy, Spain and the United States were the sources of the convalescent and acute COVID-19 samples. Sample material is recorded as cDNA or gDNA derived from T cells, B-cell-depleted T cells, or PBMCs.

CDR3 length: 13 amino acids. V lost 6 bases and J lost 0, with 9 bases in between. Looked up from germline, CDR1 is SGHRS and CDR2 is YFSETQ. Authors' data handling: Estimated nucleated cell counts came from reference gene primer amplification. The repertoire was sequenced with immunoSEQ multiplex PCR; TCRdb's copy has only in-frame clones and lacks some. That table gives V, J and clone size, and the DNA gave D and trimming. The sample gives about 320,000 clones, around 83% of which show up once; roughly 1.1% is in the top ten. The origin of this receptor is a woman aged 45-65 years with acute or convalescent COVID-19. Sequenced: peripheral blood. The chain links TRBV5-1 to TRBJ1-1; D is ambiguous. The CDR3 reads CASTEEMNTEAFF. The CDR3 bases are TGCGCCAGCACGGAGGAAATGAACACTGAAGCTTTCTTT.